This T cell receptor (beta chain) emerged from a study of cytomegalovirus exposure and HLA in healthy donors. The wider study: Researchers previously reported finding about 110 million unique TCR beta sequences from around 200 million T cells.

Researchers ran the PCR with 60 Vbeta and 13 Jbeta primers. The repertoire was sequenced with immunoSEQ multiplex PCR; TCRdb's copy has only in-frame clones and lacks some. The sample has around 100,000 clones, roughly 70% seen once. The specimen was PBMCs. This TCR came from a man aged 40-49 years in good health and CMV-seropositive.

The CDR3 sequence: CASSLSTATSYEQYF. CDR3 coding DNA: TGTGCCAGCAGCTTATCCACTGCCACTTCCTACGAGCAGTACTTC. This chain joins TRBV11-2 and TRBJ2-7; D unresolved. The V end lost 2 bases, the J end lost 1 base, and 12 bases lay between the germline ends. The CDR3 covers 15 residues. Germline V gene lookup returns CDR1 SGHAT and CDR2 FQNNGV.